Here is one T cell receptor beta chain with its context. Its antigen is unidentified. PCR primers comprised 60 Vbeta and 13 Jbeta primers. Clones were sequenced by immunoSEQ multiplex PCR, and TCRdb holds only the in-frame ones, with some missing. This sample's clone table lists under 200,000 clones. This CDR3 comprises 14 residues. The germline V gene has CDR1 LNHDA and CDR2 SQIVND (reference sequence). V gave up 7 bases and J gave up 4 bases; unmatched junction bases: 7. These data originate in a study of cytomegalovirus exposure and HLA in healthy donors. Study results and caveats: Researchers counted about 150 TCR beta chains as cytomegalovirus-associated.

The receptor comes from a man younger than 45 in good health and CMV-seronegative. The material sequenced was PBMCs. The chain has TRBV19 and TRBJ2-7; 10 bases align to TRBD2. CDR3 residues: CASNSLAGPYEQYF. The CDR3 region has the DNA TGTGCCAGTAATTCACTAGCGGGACCTTACGAGCAGTACTTC. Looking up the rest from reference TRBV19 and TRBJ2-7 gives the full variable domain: DGGITQSPKYLFRKEGQNVTLSCEQNLNHDAMYWYRQDPGQGLRLIYYSQIVNDFQKGDIAEGYSVSREKKESFPLTVTSAQKNPTAFYLCASNSLAGPYEQYFGPGTRLTVT.